This TCR beta chain originates from a study of blood T cell repertoires in COVID-19 (dated by TCRdb to the early 2020s). The study in broad terms: Collaborator samples came from the United States, Italy and Spain and covered acute and convalescent phases of COVID-19. Where available, HLA class I and class II types were obtained from metadata supplied by the sample provider rather than from assay-based typing. The repertoires were released in a freely available public database intended as a resource for research on the immune response to SARS-CoV-2. Subjects who had been exposed to COVID-19, were actively infected with it, or had recovered from it provided the deeply sampled blood TCRbeta repertoires that made up the dataset. Sample metadata almost always included a de-identified subject ID, COVID-19 status, age in years and sex. The prospective study material was composed of cDNA or gDNA derived from T cells, B-cell-depleted T cells, or PBMCs. The samples were drawn from the first 160 participants of the ongoing ImmuneRACE study and from 950 to 1,500 subjects provided by 6 global collaborators. Overall study outcomes, separate from this receptor: The amount of clinical and demographic metadata varied by source and participant and was provided uncurated.

V gives up 5 bases and J gives up 6 bases, and the segment between their germline ends measures 11 bases. The germline V gene (reference sequence) yields PRHDT for CDR1 and FYEKMQ for CDR2. The CDR3 runs 13 residues from the cysteine to the phenylalanine. Solely the CDR3 DNA is kept, with 39 bases framed from the first base. TCRbeta CDR3 regions were amplified from genomic DNA using the immunoSEQ Assay, a bias-controlled multiplex PCR. The authors' analysis ran thus. Nucleated cell counts per sample were estimated from amplification of reference gene primers within the assay. To quantify the absolute abundance of each unique TCRbeta CDR3 rearrangement, sequence reads were collapsed and filtered. Productive Simpson clonality was computed per sample as the square root of Simpson's diversity index over productive rearrangements. Here the immuneACCESS table is served through TCRdb, limited to in-frame sequences with V and J called. Missing clones are a known gap in these copies; in checked studies unresolved V genes cover under half, and the rest lacks a known reason. The DNA gave D and trimming, while V, J and clone size come from that table. The sample table lists 250,000 or so clones, around nine tenths of them with a count of one. The ten most abundant clones make up about 8.7% of the sample.

As regards this clone: This clone's antigen is unknown. It has no much larger one-base neighbor in the sample; base qualities were not kept.

Whole blood was collected in K2EDTA tubes by collaborating institutions according to the institutions' own protocols. For TCRbeta analysis, collaborators shipped samples as frozen whole blood, isolated PBMCs, or DNA extracted from either of those sample types. Specimen: peripheral blood. The TCR originated in a man in his forties with active or convalescent COVID-19. The rearrangement combines TRBV13 with TRBJ2-1; no D segment can be confidently identified. Here the CDR3 is given as CASSRIAANEQFF. In nucleotides, the sequence is TGTGCCAGCAGCAGAATAGCAGCCAATGAGCAGTTCTTC.